The entry below describes one TCR beta chain. Its antigen is unknown. The source of the sample is a study of early T cells in non-severe SARS-CoV-2 infection. Study-level points and caveats: VDJdb-based matching was biased toward anti-spike CD8 responses and missed private and CD4 specificities.

Individually, cDNA molecules had unique molecular identifiers attached to them. TCRdb processed the 5' RACE reads anew with MiXCR; each CDR3 protein has one entry. The sample contains tens of thousands of distinct CDR3 sequences, 11% of which appear only once. The V and J ends lost 1 base and 4 bases respectively, with 13 bases between them. CDR1 is SGHTA, CDR2 FQGNSA, per germline. The CDR3 totals 16 residues. This clonotype was sampled from an adult who was a healthcare worker with PCR-confirmed SARS-CoV-2 infection or an uninfected control (not recorded which). Sequencing was performed on whole blood, taken at baseline. The rearrangement joins TRBV7-2 to TRBJ2-2; the D gene is possibly TRBD2 (6 bases). CDR3 coding DNA: TGTGCCAGCAGCTTAGTAGGTAGCGGATCCACCGGGGAGCTGTTTTTT. Its protein product is CASSLVGSGSTGELFF.